This passage covers 31 T cell receptor beta chains from one sample sequenced in a study of blood T cell repertoires in COVID-19. TCRdb's copy holds only in-frame clones and misses some; the assay was immunoSEQ multiplex PCR. The sample holds 250,000 or so clones; approximately 90% are singletons and the top ten take 11%. Sequenced sample: PBMCs or T cells enriched from blood (not recorded which). Source of these receptors: a man younger than 40 who had recovered from COVID-19.

The V and J genes are TRBV18 and TRBJ2-7, with a possible D match to TRBD2 (5 bases). Germline loops: CDR1 KGHSH, CDR2 LQKENI. The CDR3 loop spans 13 amino acids. V lost 6 bases and J 0 bases, leaving 9 bases between the germline ends. CDR3 DNA: TGTGCCAGCTCCCCCGGGGTCTCCTACGAGCAGTACTTC. This translates into CASSPGVSYEQYF.

The V gene is TRBV23-1, the J gene TRBJ1-2; the D is unclear. TRBV23-1 is an ORF; its function is uncertain. The CDR3 loop spans 15 amino acids. The V gene lost 2 bases and the J gene lost 4 bases, with 14 bases spanning the gap. The CDR3 DNA reads TGCGCCAGCAGTCAAATCACAACACGCCCCTATGGCTACACCTTC. Translated: CASSQITTRPYGYTF.

This chain joins TRBV4-3 and TRBJ2-1; 13 bases fit TRBD2. The V segment lost 2 bases and the J segment 8 bases; nucleotides outside the gene matches: 9. The CDR3 has 17 amino acids. Germline V CDR1 and CDR2: LGHNA, YSLEER. The CDR3 loop reads CASSQLSTSGGADEQFF. CDR3 nucleotide sequence: TGCGCCAGCAGCCAACTCTCAACTAGCGGGGGGGCGGATGAGCAGTTCTTC.

The chain couples TRBV10-3 to TRBJ2-1, with unresolved D. V lost 4 bases and J 5 bases, leaving 12 bases between the germline ends. CDR1 is ENHRY, CDR2 SYGVKD, per germline. The CDR3 has 14 residues. The CDR3 protein is CAISAQVGNNEQFF. CDR3 DNA: TGTGCCATCAGTGCTCAGGTTGGAAACAATGAGCAGTTCTTC.

This clone was seen once. This chain connects TRBV28 to TRBJ1-6; D perhaps matches TRBD1 (5 bases). From germline, CDR1 is MDHEN and CDR2 SYDVKM. The length of the CDR3 is 16 residues. V was clipped by 4 bases and J by 0 bases, with 10 bases between them. As DNA, the CDR3 is TGTGCCAGCAGTTGGGTGGGGGGCTCCTATAATTCACCCCTCCACTTT. As protein: CASSWVGGSYNSPLHF.

The chain links TRBV6-5 to TRBJ2-1; 7 bases align to TRBD1. The CDR3 sequence is 14 residues long. J was trimmed by 7 bases and V by 6 bases; bases with no gene match: 9. The germline CDR1 and CDR2 sequences are MNHEY and SVGAGI. CDR3 region: CASRRRQGWNEQFF. The CDR3 DNA is TGTGCCAGCAGGAGAAGACAGGGTTGGAATGAGCAGTTCTTC.

The chain joins TRBV12-3 or TRBV12-4 to TRBJ1-5, with D tentatively TRBD1 (6 bases). The CDR3 contains 12 residues. V lost 10 bases and J 2 bases, leaving 9 bases between the germline ends. In DNA form, the CDR3 reads TGTGCCACCCGGACAGGCAATCAGCCCCAGCATTTT. Translating it yields CATRTGNQPQHF.

This chain connects TRBV13 to TRBJ1-2, with TRBD1 matching 8 bases. This CDR3 contains 16 residues. Germline-derived CDR1 and CDR2 are PRHDT and FYEKMQ (reference sequence). V trimming: 0 bases; J trimming: 2 bases; junction bases outside the gene matches: 5. CDR3: CASSLGRQGANYGYTF. DNA for the CDR3: TGTGCCAGCAGCTTAGGCCGGCAGGGGGCCAACTATGGCTACACCTTC.

This chain links TRBV30 with TRBJ2-7; 9 bases are shared with TRBD2. V trimming: 1 base; J trimming: 2 bases; junction bases outside the gene matches: 9. The CDR3 runs to 16 residues. Germline V gene data show CDR1 as GTSNPN and CDR2 as SVGIG (reference sequence). CDR3 nucleotides: TGTGCCTGGAGTGCACACTCGACTAGCGGTCCCTACGAGCAGTACTTC. This encodes CAWSAHSTSGPYEQYF.

The rearrangement uses TRBV24-1 and TRBJ2-4, with D unresolved. The CDR3 is 16 amino acids. V lost 5 bases, J lost 0 bases, and 13 bases lay in between. Germline V gene data show CDR1 as KGHDR and CDR2 as SFDVKD. CDR3: CATSVSRSLAKNIQYF. The CDR3 DNA follows: TGTGCCACCAGTGTCTCGAGGTCCCTAGCCAAAAACATTCAGTACTTC.

CDR3 in DNA: TGTGCCAGCTCACCCTCTGGCATACGGAGCTCCTACGAGCAGTACTTC. As protein: CASSPSGIRSSYEQYF. The V gene is TRBV18, the J gene TRBJ2-7; D call uncertain. Germline CDR1 reads KGHSH; CDR2 reads LQKENI. V dropped 3 bases and J dropped 0 bases, with 15 bases sitting between them. The CDR3 loop spans 16 amino acids.

This clone was seen just once. The chain links TRBV5-1 to TRBJ2-1, with TRBD2 matching over 9 bases. Germline V gene sequence: CDR1 SGHRS, CDR2 YFSETQ. The CDR3 is 16 residues long. Germline trimming cut 5 bases from V and 3 bases from J; bases unmatched to any gene: 9. CDR3: CASRTPASGDYNEQFF. CDR3 sequence (DNA): TGCGCCAGCAGGACCCCCGCTAGCGGGGACTACAATGAGCAGTTCTTC.

The J gene is TRBJ1-1, the V gene TRBV7-3; 8 positions agree with TRBD1. CDR3 size: 16 residues. The germline CDR1 and CDR2 sequences are SGHTA and FQGTGA. Trimming took 1 base from V and 5 from J; bases not matched to a gene: 9. The CDR3 loop is CASSLNSGGSETEAFF. CDR3 nucleotides: TGTGCCAGCAGCTTAAATTCAGGGGGCTCCGAGACTGAAGCTTTCTTT. The variable domain in full, completed from reference TRBV7-3 and TRBJ1-1, reads GAGVSQTPSNKVTEKGKYVELRCDPISGHTALYWYRQSLGQGPEFLIYFQGTGAADDSGLPNDRFFAVRPEGSVSTLKIQRTERGDSAVYLCASSLNSGGSETEAFFGQGTRLTVV.

This chain connects TRBV4-3 to TRBJ2-2, with 13 nucleotides matching TRBD2. This CDR3 has 19 residues. Germline values: CDR1 LGHNA, CDR2 YSLEER. J was trimmed by 7 bases and V by 0 bases; bases with no gene match: 11. CDR3 sequence: CASSQDTKGLAGAVGELFF. CDR3 nucleotides: TGCGCCAGCAGCCAAGATACTAAAGGACTAGCGGGGGCTGTCGGGGAGCTGTTTTTT.

This rearrangement joins TRBV11-2 to TRBJ1-3; TRBD1 matches at 8 bases. From germline, CDR1 is SGHAT and CDR2 FQNNGV. The trim removed 7 bases at V and 7 bases at J, leaving 12 bases unmatched. CDR3 length: 15 amino acids. This chain's CDR3 is CASTVDRAGGNTIYF. The CDR3, as DNA: TGTGCCAGCACCGTGGACAGGGCGGGCGGGAACACCATATATTTT.

Only a few counts were recorded for this clone. The chain is built from TRBV7-2 and TRBJ1-1; tentative D call: TRBD1 (5 bases). The CDR3 length is 16 residues. Germline CDR1 is SGHTA and CDR2 is FQGNSA. The V end lost 5 bases, the J end lost 4 bases, and 20 bases lay between the germline ends. In DNA, the CDR3 is TGTGCCAGCAGCCGGCAGGGCGCGAATTTCCTCACTGAAGCTTTCTTT. As protein: CASSRQGANFLTEAFF.

The chain links TRBV28 to TRBJ1-2; TRBD1 matches at 9 bases. Trimming removed 6 bases from V and 5 bases from J; junction bases left unmatched: 7. The CDR3 has 14 residues. The germline gives CDR1 MDHEN, CDR2 SYDVKM. The CDR3 DNA follows: TGTGCCAGCAGGTGGACAGGGGTGTCATATGGCTACACCTTC. This encodes CASRWTGVSYGYTF.

The chain couples TRBV27 to TRBJ1-1; 7 nucleotides agree with TRBD1. Unmatched junction bases numbered 8, after V lost 4 bases and J lost 6 bases. The germline V gene has CDR1 MNHEY and CDR2 SMNVEV (reference sequence). The CDR3 extends over 14 amino acids. CDR3 in amino acids: CASSSLTGMSEAFF. The DNA for the CDR3 is TGTGCCAGCAGTTCACTGACAGGGATGTCTGAAGCTTTCTTT.

This rearrangement joins TRBV6-4 to TRBJ1-5; D unclear. CDR3 length equals 13 residues. Per germline, CDR1 MRHNA and CDR2 SNTAGT. Trimming removed 4 bases at V and 4 bases at J, with 8 bases between. This CDR3 is CASSVTYNQPQHF. CDR3 bases: TGTGCCAGCAGTGTCACATATAATCAGCCCCAGCATTTT.

CDR3 nucleotides: TGTGCCAGTAGTGTCCCATGGGGTGAGCGGGTCACTGAAGCTTTCTTT. It yields the protein CASSVPWGERVTEAFF. The chain has TRBV19 and TRBJ1-1; D gene ambiguous. Per the germline V gene, CDR1 is LNHDA and CDR2 is SQIVND (reference sequence). Trimming removed 5 bases at V and 4 bases at J, with 20 bases between. The CDR3 loop spans 16 amino acids.

The J gene is TRBJ1-2, the V gene TRBV6-5, with D perhaps TRBD1 (5 bases). The CDR3 runs to 13 residues. V was trimmed by 2 bases and J by 7 bases, leaving 11 bases between them. The germline V gene has CDR1 MNHEY and CDR2 SVGAGI. The CDR3 here is CASSYRVGGGYTF. The CDR3 DNA sequence: TGTGCCAGCAGTTACCGCGTCGGGGGTGGCTACACCTTC.

As for this clone: At one boundary the junction diverges from the germline segment, which might be a read error. The chain uses TRBV7-2 and TRBJ2-3, with TRBD2 matching 13 bases. The CDR3 loop spans 16 amino acids. CDR1 and CDR2 from the germline V gene are SGHTA and FQGNSA. The CDR3 region has the DNA TGTGCCAGCACCTTACTAGCGGGGGGGCAAGCAGATACGCAGTATTTT. Its translation is CASTLLAGGQADTQYF.

V and J are TRBV5-1 and TRBJ2-3; D is unresolved. Between the trimmed V and J ends, which lost 0 bases and 4 bases, there was a span of 12 bases. CDR3 length equals 15 residues. In germline, CDR1 is SGHRS, CDR2 YFSETQ. The CDR3 DNA is TGCGCCAGCAGCTTGGGGTCCGGAGCGTCAGATACGCAGTATTTT. Its protein is CASSLGSGASDTQYF.

The gene calls are TRBV10-2 and TRBJ2-7; D not certain. The CDR3 contains 13 residues. The germline V and J ends were trimmed by 6 bases and 3 bases, with 12 bases remaining between them. Germline assignment: CDR1 WSHSY and CDR2 SAAADI. Here the CDR3 reads CASSPEEYYEQYF. The DNA for the CDR3 is TGCGCCAGCAGCCCAGAGGAGTACTACGAGCAGTACTTC.

V gene TRBV9 combines with J gene TRBJ1-2, with TRBD1 identical over 7 bases. CDR1 is SGDLS and CDR2 is YYNGEE in the germline V gene. The CDR3 totals 13 residues. V shed 1 base, J shed 7 bases, and the junction held 4 bases outside the gene matches. CDR3 sequence reads: CASSVQGGGGYTF. CDR3 DNA: TGTGCCAGCAGCGTACAGGGGGGAGGTGGCTACACCTTC.

The chain is built from TRBV6-6 and TRBJ2-3, with unresolved D. CDR1 is MNHNY and CDR2 is SVGAGI in the germline V gene (reference sequence). This CDR3 is built from 15 residues. The V end was cut by 4 bases, the J end by 6 bases, with 17 bases between. CDR3 nucleotides: TGTGCCAGCAGTTTGATCTTTCCTAGTTCCGATACGCAGTATTTT. Residues: CASSLIFPSSDTQYF.

The chain combines TRBV5-1 with TRBJ2-7, with D possibly TRBD2 on 6 matching bases. V lost 0 bases, J lost 5 bases, and 15 bases lay in between. Germline V CDR1 and CDR2: SGHRS, YFSETQ. The CDR3 runs to 15 residues. The CDR3 here is CASSLVQGGVDEQYF. As DNA, the CDR3 is TGCGCCAGCAGCTTGGTTCAGGGAGGAGTGGACGAGCAGTACTTC.

The chain carries TRBV21-1 and TRBJ2-3; TRBD2 was called by the table and not checked on the DNA. TRBV21-1 is a known pseudogene. The CDR3 has 18 residues. For the CDR3, the DNA is TGTGCCAGCCAGCAAATTTGGGGAGTATCCAACTACACAGATACGCAGTATTTT. Amino acid sequence: CASQQIWGVSNYTDTQYF.

This rearrangement joins TRBV4-1 to TRBJ2-2; possibly TRBD2 for D (6 bases). Germline V gene data show CDR1 as MGHRA and CDR2 as YSYEKL. This CDR3 comprises 15 residues. V was trimmed by 4 bases and J by 4 bases, leaving 13 bases between them. The CDR3 sequence: CASSPGLRSTGELFF. The CDR3 nucleotides are TGCGCCAGCAGCCCGGGACTGAGGTCCACCGGGGAGCTGTTTTTT.

The chain couples TRBV7-6 to TRBJ2-7, with TRBD1 matching 9 bases. The CDR3 covers 14 residues. Germline-derived CDR1 and CDR2 are SGHVS and FNYEAQ. With V trimmed by 5 bases and J by 5 bases, 7 bases remained unmatched. The CDR3 here is CASSLSDRGHEQYF. The CDR3 nucleotides are TGTGCCAGCAGCCTATCGGACAGGGGACACGAGCAGTACTTC.

This clone has just one count. The rearrangement links TRBV4-3 to TRBJ2-5, with 9 bases lining up with TRBD2. The V and J ends lost 0 bases and 4 bases, in that order; junction bases with no gene match: 21. This CDR3 is built from 21 residues. The germline gives CDR1 LGHNA, CDR2 YSLEER. The CDR3 nucleotides read TGCGCCAGCAGCCAAGATTTATGGCGGGGGGGCCTCCTTTCAGAAGGAGAGACCCAGTACTTC. Protein product: CASSQDLWRGGLLSEGETQYF.